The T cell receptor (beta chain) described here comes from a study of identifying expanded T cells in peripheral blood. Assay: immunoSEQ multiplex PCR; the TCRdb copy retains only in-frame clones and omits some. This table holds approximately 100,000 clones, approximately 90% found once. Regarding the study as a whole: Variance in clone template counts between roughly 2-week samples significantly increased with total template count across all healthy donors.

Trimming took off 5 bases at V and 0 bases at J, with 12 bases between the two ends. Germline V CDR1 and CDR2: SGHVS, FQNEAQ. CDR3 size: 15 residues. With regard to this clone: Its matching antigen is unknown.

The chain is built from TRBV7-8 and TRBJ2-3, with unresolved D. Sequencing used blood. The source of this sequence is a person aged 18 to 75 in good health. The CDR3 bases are TGTGCCAGCAGCCGCCTACTTAGTAGCACAGATACGCAGTATTTT. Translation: CASSRLLSSTDTQYF. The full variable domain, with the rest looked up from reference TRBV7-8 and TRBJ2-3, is GAGVSQSPRYKVAKRGQDVALRCDPISGHVSLFWYQQALGQGPEFLTYFQNEAQLDKSGLPSDRFFAERPEGSVSTLKIQRTQQEDSAVYLCASSRLLSSTDTQYFGPGTRLTVL.